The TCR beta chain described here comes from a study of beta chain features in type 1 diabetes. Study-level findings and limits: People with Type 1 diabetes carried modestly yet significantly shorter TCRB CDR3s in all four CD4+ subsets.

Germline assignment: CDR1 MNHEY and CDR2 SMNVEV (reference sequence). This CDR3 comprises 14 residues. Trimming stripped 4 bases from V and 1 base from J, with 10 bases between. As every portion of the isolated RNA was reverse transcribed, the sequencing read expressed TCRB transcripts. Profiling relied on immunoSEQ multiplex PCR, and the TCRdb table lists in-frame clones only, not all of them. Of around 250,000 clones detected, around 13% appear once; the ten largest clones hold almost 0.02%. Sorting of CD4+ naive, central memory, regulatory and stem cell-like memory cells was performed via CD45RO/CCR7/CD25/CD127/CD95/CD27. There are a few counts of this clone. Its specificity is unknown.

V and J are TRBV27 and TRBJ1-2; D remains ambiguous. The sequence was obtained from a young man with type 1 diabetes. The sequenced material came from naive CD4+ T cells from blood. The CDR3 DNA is TGTGCCAGCAGTTACAGAGGGTTTAACTATGGCTACACCTTC. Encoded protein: CASSYRGFNYGYTF.